These 12 T cell receptor beta chains were all obtained from the same sample, sequenced in a study of blood T cell repertoires in COVID-19. Generated by immunoSEQ multiplex PCR, the TCRdb table keeps only in-frame clones and is missing some. The data show over 60,000 clones, with about 81% seen just once and around 9.2% held by the top ten. Sequenced sample: peripheral blood. These receptor sequences come from a human donor in a cohort sampled during active COVID-19.

The rearrangement uses TRBV7-9 and TRBJ1-1; TRBD1 matches at 10 bases. Germline V gives CDR1 SEHNR, CDR2 FQNEAQ (reference sequence). The length of the CDR3 is 15 residues. The trim removed 5 bases at V and 6 bases at J, leaving 9 bases unmatched. Written as DNA, the CDR3 is TGTGCCAGCAGCGCTCCCGGGACAGGGGTTCCTGAAGCTTTCTTT. It translates to CASSAPGTGVPEAFF.

V usage is TRBV7-6 and J usage is TRBJ2-7; TRBD2 matches at 9 bases. The J segment lost 2 bases and the V segment lost 5 bases, leaving 7 bases of the junction unmatched. The CDR3 has 15 residues. CDR1 is SGHVS and CDR2 is FNYEAQ in the germline V gene. CDR3 region: CASSPLAGRPYEQYF. Written as DNA, the CDR3 is TGTGCCAGCAGCCCTCTAGCGGGGAGGCCCTACGAGCAGTACTTC.

The J gene is TRBJ2-1, the V gene TRBV5-1; D gene uncertain. Germline V CDR1 and CDR2: SGHRS, YFSETQ. The CDR3 sequence is 14 residues long. V was trimmed by 1 base and J by 8 bases, leaving 13 bases between them. The CDR3 is CASSLQLDKDEQFF. CDR3 coding DNA: TGCGCCAGCAGCTTGCAGCTCGACAAGGATGAGCAGTTCTTC.

V usage is TRBV5-1 and J usage is TRBJ2-3; tentative D call: TRBD2 (6 bases). V lost 7 bases, J lost 4 bases, and 22 bases lay in between. Germline lookup yields CDR1 SGHRS and CDR2 YFSETQ. This CDR3 has 16 residues. CDR3 in DNA: TGCGCCAGCCGGTGGGGGTTCGGGAGATCAGCAGATACGCAGTATTTT. This sequence encodes CASRWGFGRSADTQYF.

Details on this clone: A junction boundary mismatches the germline segment, possibly from a read error. The rearrangement joins TRBV5-6 to TRBJ1-2; no clear D. Germline values: CDR1 SGHDT, CDR2 YYEEEE. The length of the CDR3 is 11 residues. In DNA form, the CDR3 reads TGTGCCAGCAGCTTGGCCGACGACGAGGGCTTC. This translates into CASSLADDEGF.

The chain uses TRBV30 and TRBJ1-3; D is perhaps TRBD1 (6 bases). Between the trimmed V and J ends, which lost 5 bases and 3 bases, there was a span of 32 bases. This CDR3 is 20 amino acids long. The germline V gene has CDR1 GTSNPN and CDR2 SVGIG (reference sequence). CDR3: CAWDPLRLIKGGDGGNTIYF. The CDR3, as DNA: TGTGCCTGGGACCCCTTACGATTGATTAAAGGGGGGGATGGTGGAAACACCATATATTTT.

The chain couples TRBV7-8 to TRBJ2-7; D may be TRBD2 (5 bases). Trimming cost V 10 bases and J 2 bases, with 18 bases left between them. This CDR3 region has 14 residues. Germline V gene lookup returns CDR1 SGHVS and CDR2 FQNEAQ. CDR3 coding DNA: TGTGCCACCACAACGGCGAGAGGGCCCTACGAGCAGTACTTC. The encoded protein is CATTTARGPYEQYF.

The V and J genes are TRBV5-1 and TRBJ2-1; 12 nucleotides line up with TRBD2. J was trimmed by 0 bases and V by 3 bases; bases with no gene match: 13. Per germline, CDR1 SGHRS and CDR2 YFSETQ. The length of the CDR3 is 20 residues. CDR3 coding DNA: TGCGCCAGCAGCTCCCCCCTAGCGGGAGGGACCAGGAGCTCCTACAATGAGCAGTTCTTC. It encodes CASSSPLAGGTRSSYNEQFF.

This clone is a singleton in its sample. The chain has TRBV5-1 and TRBJ2-3; possibly TRBD1 for D (6 bases). The CDR3 is 14 residues long. Trimming left V 6 bases short and J 5 bases short, with 16 bases between. The germline V gene has CDR1 SGHRS and CDR2 YFSETQ. The CDR3 reads CASTNPSRGDTQYF. The CDR3 DNA follows: TGCGCCAGCACAAACCCTTCCAGGGGAGATACGCAGTATTTT.

The DNA of the CDR3 is TGTGCCAGCAGCGCCGGGACAGGGTGGCCCCCAGATACGCAGTATTTT. Its translation: CASSAGTGWPPDTQYF. The chain carries TRBV6-2 or TRBV6-3 and TRBJ2-3; 9 bases match TRBD1. Germline CDR1 reads MNHEY; CDR2 reads SVGEGT. The CDR3 is 16 residues long. The ends lost 6 bases at V and 4 bases at J; junction bases unmatched: 11.

This rearrangement joins TRBV28 to TRBJ2-3; the D gene is possibly TRBD2 (6 bases). The CDR3 is 15 amino acids. Trimming took off 2 bases at V and 5 bases at J, with 14 bases between the two ends. From germline, CDR1 is MDHEN and CDR2 SYDVKM. The CDR3 loop reads CASSLEGRGLDTQYF. The CDR3 nucleotides are TGTGCCAGCAGTTTAGAAGGACGGGGACTAGATACGCAGTATTTT.

The chain has TRBV19 and TRBJ2-5; TRBD1 matches 8 bases. V gave up 4 bases and J gave up 3 bases; unmatched junction bases: 7. From germline, CDR1 is LNHDA and CDR2 SQIVND (reference sequence). The CDR3 runs 15 residues. CDR3 DNA: TGTGCCAGTAGTACTTTACAGGGGGTGGAAGAGACCCAGTACTTC. Translating gives CASSTLQGVEETQYF.